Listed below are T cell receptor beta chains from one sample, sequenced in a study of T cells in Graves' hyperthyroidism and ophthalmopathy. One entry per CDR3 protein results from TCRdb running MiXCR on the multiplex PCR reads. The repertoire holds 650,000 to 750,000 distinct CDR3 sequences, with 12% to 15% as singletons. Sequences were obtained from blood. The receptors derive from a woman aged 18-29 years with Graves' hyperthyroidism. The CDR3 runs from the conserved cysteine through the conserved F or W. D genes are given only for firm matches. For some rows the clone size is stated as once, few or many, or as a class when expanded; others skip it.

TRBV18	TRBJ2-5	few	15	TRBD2	CASSLRLAAEETQYF	TGTGCCAGCTCCCTGCGACTAGCGGCGGAAGAGACCCAGTACTTC
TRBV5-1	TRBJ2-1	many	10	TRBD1	CASQGGEQFF	TGCGCCAGTCAAGGGGGCGAGCAGTTCTTC
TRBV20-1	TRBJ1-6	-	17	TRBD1	CSARDRTSLFNNSPLHF	TGCAGTGCTAGGGACAGGACCTCCCTCTTCAATAATTCACCCCTCCACTTT
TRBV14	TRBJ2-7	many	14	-	CASSQPGRSYEQYF	TGTGCCAGCAGCCAACCTGGCCGCTCCTACGAGCAGTACTTC
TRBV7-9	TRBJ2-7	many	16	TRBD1	CASSRTGQGISYEQYF	TGTGCCAGCAGCCGGACTGGACAGGGGATTTCCTACGAGCAGTACTTC
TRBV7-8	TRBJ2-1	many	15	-	CASSFLRDPTFGQFF	TGTGCCAGCAGCTTCCTCCGGGACCCAACGTTTGGGCAGTTCTTC
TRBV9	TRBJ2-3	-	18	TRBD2	CASSPGTSGSSSTDTQYF	TGTGCCAGCAGCCCAGGGACTAGCGGATCCTCTAGCACAGATACGCAGTATTTT
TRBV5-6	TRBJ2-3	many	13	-	CASSSRDTDTQYF	TGTGCCAGCAGCTCCCGGGACACAGATACGCAGTATTTT
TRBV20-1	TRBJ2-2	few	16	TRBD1	CSARLLDRANTGELFF	TGCAGTGCTAGACTCCTAGACAGGGCGAACACCGGGGAGCTGTTTTTT
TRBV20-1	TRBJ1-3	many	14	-	CSARDRSVEDTIYF	TGCAGTGCTAGAGACCGGTCAGTCGAGGACACCATATATTTT
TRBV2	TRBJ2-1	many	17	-	CASAWVKGGNSYNEQFF	TGTGCCAGCGCCTGGGTAAAAGGGGGTAACTCCTACAATGAGCAGTTCTTC
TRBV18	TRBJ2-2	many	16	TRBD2	CASSPSGLADTGELFF	TGTGCCAGCTCACCGTCGGGACTAGCGGACACCGGGGAGCTGTTTTTT
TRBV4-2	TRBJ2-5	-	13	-	CASSSIPKETQYF	TGTGCCAGCAGCTCAATACCGAAAGAGACCCAGTACTTC
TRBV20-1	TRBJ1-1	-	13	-	CSASKWGNTEAFF	TGCAGTGCTAGTAAGTGGGGGAACACTGAAGCTTTCTTT
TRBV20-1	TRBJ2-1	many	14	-	CSARGSGLYNEQFF	TGCAGTGCTCGGGGGAGCGGGCTTTACAATGAGCAGTTCTTC
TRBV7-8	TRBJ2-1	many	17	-	CASSLARLRGTVDEQFF	TGTGCCAGCAGCTTAGCTCGGTTGCGAGGGACGGTCGATGAGCAGTTCTTC
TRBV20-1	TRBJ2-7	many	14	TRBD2	CSAPGLAASYEQYF	TGCAGTGCCCCCGGACTAGCGGCCTCCTACGAGCAGTACTTC
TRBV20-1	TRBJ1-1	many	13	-	CSARDPGGTEAFF	TGCAGTGCTAGAGATCCCGGGGGCACTGAAGCTTTCTTT
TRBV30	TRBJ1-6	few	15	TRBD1	CAWSYGQGGNSPLHF	TGTGCCTGGAGTTATGGACAGGGAGGGAATTCACCCCTCCACTTT
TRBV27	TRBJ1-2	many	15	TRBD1	CASSPRTGVDYGYTF	TGTGCCAGCAGTCCCCGGACAGGGGTGGACTATGGCTACACCTTC
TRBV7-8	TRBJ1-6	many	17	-	CASSPSQDLIVNSPLHF	TGTGCCAGCAGTCCCTCACAGGACCTTATCGTGAATTCACCCCTCCACTTT
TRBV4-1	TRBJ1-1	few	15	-	CASSPIGGSNTEAFF	TGCGCCAGCAGCCCGATTGGAGGGTCGAACACTGAAGCTTTCTTT
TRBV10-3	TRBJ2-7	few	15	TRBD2	CAISESAGITYEQYF	TGTGCCATCAGTGAGTCAGCGGGAATTACCTACGAGCAGTACTTC
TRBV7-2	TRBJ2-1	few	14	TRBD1	CASSSRTGDHEQFF	TGTGCCAGCAGCTCTCGGACAGGTGACCATGAGCAGTTCTTC
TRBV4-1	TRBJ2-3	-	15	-	CASSPIGSSTDTQYF	TGCGCCAGCAGCCCAATAGGGTCTTCCACAGATACGCAGTATTTT
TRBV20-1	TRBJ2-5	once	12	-	CSARDSRETQYF	TGCAGTGCTAGGGACTCTAGGGAGACCCAGTACTTC
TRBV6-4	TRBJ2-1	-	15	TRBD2	CASSDGGRAHNEQFF	TGTGCCAGCAGTGATGGCGGGAGGGCCCACAATGAGCAGTTCTTC
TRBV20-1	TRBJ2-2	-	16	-	CSAAPRLGGDTGELFF	TGCAGTGCTGCTCCTAGGCTGGGAGGCGACACCGGGGAGCTGTTTTTT
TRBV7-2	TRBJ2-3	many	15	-	CASTRTISSTDTQYF	TGTGCCAGCACCAGGACTATTTCCAGCACAGATACGCAGTATTTT
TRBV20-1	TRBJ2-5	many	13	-	CSAPTTTQETQYF	TGCAGTGCCCCGACAACCACTCAAGAGACCCAGTACTTC
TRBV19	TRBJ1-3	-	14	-	CASSTTSSGNTIYF	TGTGCCAGTAGTACAACTAGCTCTGGAAACACCATATATTTT
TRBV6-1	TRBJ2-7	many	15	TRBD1	CASSDGQGGLRGQYF	TGTGCCAGCAGTGACGGACAGGGGGGTTTACGAGGGCAGTACTTC
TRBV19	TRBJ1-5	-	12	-	CASSFRFQPQHF	TGTGCCAGTAGTTTTCGGTTCCAGCCCCAGCATTTT
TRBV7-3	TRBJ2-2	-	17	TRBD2	CASSQGLAGVGTGELFF	TGTGCCAGCAGCCAAGGGCTAGCGGGAGTGGGCACCGGGGAGCTGTTTTTT
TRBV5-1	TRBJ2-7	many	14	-	CASSLQTNYYEQYF	TGCGCCAGCAGCCTCCAGACGAATTACTACGAGCAGTACTTC
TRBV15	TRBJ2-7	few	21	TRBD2	CATSRLGAGDRILGVSYEQYF	TGTGCCACCAGCAGGTTGGGAGCGGGAGACCGCATTCTGGGGGTATCCTACGAGCAGTACTTC
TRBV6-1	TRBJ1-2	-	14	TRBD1	CASSSTGRGRGYTF	TGTGCCAGCAGTTCGACAGGGAGAGGAAGGGGCTACACCTTC
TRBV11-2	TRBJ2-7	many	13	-	CASSPGALYEQYF	TGTGCCAGCAGTCCCGGGGCCCTCTACGAGCAGTACTTC
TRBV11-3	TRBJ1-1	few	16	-	CASSTEPILGNTEAFF	TGTGCCAGCAGCACGGAACCGATTCTCGGAAACACTGAAGCTTTCTTT
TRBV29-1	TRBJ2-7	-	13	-	CSVAYQGPYEQYF	TGCAGCGTTGCCTACCAGGGCCCCTACGAGCAGTACTTC
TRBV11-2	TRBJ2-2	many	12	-	CASSWDTGELFF	TGTGCCAGCAGCTGGGATACCGGGGAGCTGTTTTTT
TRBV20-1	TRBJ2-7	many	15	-	CSAPKGGGRQYEQYF	TGCAGTGCTCCCAAAGGGGGCGGGAGACAATACGAGCAGTACTTC
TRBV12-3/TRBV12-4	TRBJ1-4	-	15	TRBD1	CASRAQGAQGKKLFF	TGTGCCAGCAGGGCTCAGGGGGCGCAGGGTAAAAAACTGTTTTTT
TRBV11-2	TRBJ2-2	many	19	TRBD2	CASSSIRKVAGTNTGELFF	TGTGCCAGCAGCTCCATTCGGAAGGTAGCGGGGACGAACACCGGGGAGCTGTTTTTT
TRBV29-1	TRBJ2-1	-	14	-	CSVEPTSSYNEQFF	TGCAGCGTGGAACCTACGAGCTCCTACAATGAGCAGTTCTTC
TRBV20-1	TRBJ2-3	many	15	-	CSAGAERSSTDTQYF	TGCAGTGCTGGGGCCGAGCGGTCTAGCACAGATACGCAGTATTTT
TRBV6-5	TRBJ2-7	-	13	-	CASSYPISYEQYF	TGTGCCAGCAGTTACCCGATCTCCTACGAGCAGTACTTC
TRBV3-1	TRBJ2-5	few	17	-	CASSQARGDLVPETQYF	TGTGCCAGCAGCCAAGCCAGGGGGGACTTAGTGCCTGAGACCCAGTACTTC
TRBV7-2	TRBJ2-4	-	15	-	CASSARYLAKNIQYF	TGTGCCAGCAGCGCCCGTTATCTAGCCAAAAACATTCAGTACTTC
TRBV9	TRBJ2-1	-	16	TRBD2	CASSVDGRARWDEQFF	TGTGCCAGCAGCGTAGACGGGAGGGCCCGTTGGGATGAGCAGTTCTTC
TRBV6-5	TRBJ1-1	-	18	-	CASSYLDVVTGGVTEAFF	TGTGCCAGCAGTTACTTGGACGTCGTGACAGGAGGGGTCACTGAAGCTTTCTTT
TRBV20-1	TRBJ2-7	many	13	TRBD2	CSAGLAGAYEQYF	TGCAGTGCTGGACTAGCGGGAGCCTACGAGCAGTACTTC
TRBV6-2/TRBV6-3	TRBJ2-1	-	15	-	CASSSLALGDNEQFF	TGTGCCAGCAGCTCACTAGCTTTAGGGGACAATGAGCAGTTCTTC
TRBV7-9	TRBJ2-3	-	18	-	CASSPRTRGRGLTDTQYF	TGTGCCAGCAGCCCACGAACTCGTGGGAGGGGGCTCACAGATACGCAGTATTTT
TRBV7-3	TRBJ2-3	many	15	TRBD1	CASSSGQGITDTQYF	TGTGCCAGCAGCTCGGGACAGGGGATCACAGATACGCAGTATTTT
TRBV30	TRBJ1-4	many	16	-	CAWSDRRGATNEKLFF	TGTGCCTGGAGTGACCGACGGGGGGCTACTAATGAAAAACTGTTTTTT
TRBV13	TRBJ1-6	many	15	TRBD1	CASSLAGQYNSPLHF	TGTGCCAGCAGCTTAGCGGGACAGTATAATTCACCCCTCCACTTT
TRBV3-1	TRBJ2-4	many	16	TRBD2	CASSQLGGSSKNIQYF	TGTGCCAGCAGCCAACTCGGGGGGTCCAGCAAAAACATTCAGTACTTC
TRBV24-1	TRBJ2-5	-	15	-	CASSDFLGGQETQYF	TGTGCCAGCAGTGATTTTTTGGGGGGCCAAGAGACCCAGTACTTC